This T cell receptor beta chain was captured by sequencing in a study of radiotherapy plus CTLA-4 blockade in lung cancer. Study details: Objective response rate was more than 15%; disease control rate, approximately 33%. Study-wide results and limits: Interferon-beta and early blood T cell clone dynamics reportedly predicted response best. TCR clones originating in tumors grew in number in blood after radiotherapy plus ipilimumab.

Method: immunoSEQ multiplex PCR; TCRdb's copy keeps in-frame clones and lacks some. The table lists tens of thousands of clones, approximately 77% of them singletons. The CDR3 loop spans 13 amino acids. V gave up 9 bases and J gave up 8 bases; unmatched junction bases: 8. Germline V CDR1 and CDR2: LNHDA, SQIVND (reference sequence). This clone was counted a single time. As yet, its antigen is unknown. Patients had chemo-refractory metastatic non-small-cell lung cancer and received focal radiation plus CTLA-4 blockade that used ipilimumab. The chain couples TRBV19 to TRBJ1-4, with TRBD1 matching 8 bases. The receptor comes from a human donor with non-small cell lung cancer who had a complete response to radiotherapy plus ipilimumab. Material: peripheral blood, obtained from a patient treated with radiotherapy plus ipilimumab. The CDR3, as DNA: TGTGCCAGCATACAGGGGGTCGGGGAAAAACTGTTTTTT. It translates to CASIQGVGEKLFF.